What follows are 20 T cell receptor beta chains derived from one specimen sequenced in a study of T cells in Graves' hyperthyroidism and ophthalmopathy (dated by TCRdb to about 2019). The method was multiplex PCR. TCRdb shows the sequencer as Illumina HiSeq 2000. Amplification of TCR beta CDR3 regions was carried out from RNA transcripts. For the first round of RT-PCR on the TCR CDR3, the HTBI primer set was used together with the Qiagen OneStep RT-PCR kit. TCRdb reworked the public reads: Q25 trimming with fastp, MiXCR clone assembly, productive beta chains retained. One record per CDR3 amino acid sequence lists the most common genes and DNA. This sample is represented by 300,000 to 350,000 distinct CDR3 sequences; around 17% of them were singletons. Around 35% of the sample comes from the top ten. The material sequenced was blood. These receptors came from a man aged 25 to 40 with Graves' hyperthyroidism.

The chain joins TRBV20-1 to TRBJ2-1, with 7 bases fitting TRBD2. Germline V gives CDR1 DFQATT, CDR2 SNEGSKA (reference sequence). The ends lost 3 bases at V and 0 bases at J; junction bases unmatched: 20. The CDR3 covers 20 residues. The CDR3 sequence is CSARPLGSGPITYSYNEQFF. The CDR3 DNA sequence: TGCAGTGCTAGGCCACTCGGTAGCGGGCCCATTACCTACTCCTACAATGAGCAGTTCTTC.

This clonotype was counted between two and nine times. The V and J genes are TRBV5-1 and TRBJ2-5, with 9 bases aligning to TRBD1. V was pared by 6 bases and J by 2 bases, with 5 bases of the junction left unmatched. This CDR3 spans 14 amino acids. Germline V CDR1 and CDR2: SGHRS, YFSETQ. This CDR3 reads CASTMTGGQETQYF. Here the CDR3 DNA reads TGCGCCAGCACCATGACAGGGGGACAAGAGACCCAGTACTTC.

Concerning this clonotype: This may stem from a read error, because a much larger clone lies one nucleotide away. The V gene is TRBV30, the J gene TRBJ1-6; D remains ambiguous. Germline CDR1 reads GTSNPN; CDR2 reads SVGIG (reference sequence). The CDR3 length is 11 residues. The CDR3 loop reads CAWKRNSPRHF. The DNA of the CDR3 is TGTGCCTGGAAGAGAAATTCACCCCGCCACTTT.

There are many counts of this clonotype. The chain couples TRBV7-9 to TRBJ2-4, with 10 bases fitting TRBD1. The trim removed 5 bases at V and 6 bases at J, leaving 4 bases unmatched. This CDR3 comprises 14 residues. The germline CDR1 and CDR2 sequences are SEHNR and FQNEAQ (reference sequence). CDR3 coding DNA: TGTGCCAGCAGCCCACGGACAGGGGGAAACATTCAGTACTTC. Translated: CASSPRTGGNIQYF.

In DNA form, the CDR3 reads TGTGCCAGCAGTCCAGGGGGTACGCAGCCCCAGCATTTT. It codes for CASSPGGTQPQHF. V and J are TRBV6-1 and TRBJ1-5; 7 bases map to TRBD1. V trimming: 5 bases; J trimming: 7 bases; junction bases outside the gene matches: 5. Germline V gene lookup returns CDR1 MNHNS and CDR2 SASEGT. The CDR3 loop spans 13 amino acids.

The rearrangement uses TRBV5-6 and TRBJ2-3; 8 nucleotides match TRBD2. Trimming removed 0 bases from V and 1 base from J; junction bases left unmatched: 1. Germline V gives CDR1 SGHDT, CDR2 YYEEEE. This CDR3 comprises 15 residues. This CDR3 reads CASSLVLAGTDTQYF. The CDR3 bases are TGTGCCAGCAGCTTGGTACTAGCGGGCACAGATACGCAGTATTTT.

The J gene is TRBJ2-1, the V gene TRBV4-1; 9 positions agree with TRBD1. TRBJ2-7 matches the DNA end more closely, so the J call is doubtful. Germline assignment: CDR1 MGHRA and CDR2 YSYEKL. CDR3 length equals 15 residues. This chain's CDR3 is CASSQDEGQGYEQYF. The CDR3 region has the DNA TGCGCCAGCAGCCAAGATGAGGGACAGGGCTATGAGCAGTACTTC.

This clonotype has a handful of counts. This sequence joins TRBV20-1 and TRBJ2-5; D might be TRBD1 (6 bases). Germline V gene data show CDR1 as DFQATT and CDR2 as SNEGSKA (reference sequence). V lost 0 bases to trimming and J lost 2 bases, with 22 bases between them. The CDR3 consists of 18 residues. CDR3 in amino acids: CSARDERPLTDSQETQYF. The CDR3, as DNA: TGCAGTGCTAGAGATGAGAGGCCCCTTACGGACAGTCAAGAGACCCAGTACTTC.

In its sample, this clonotype was seen many times. V usage is TRBV29-1 and J usage is TRBJ2-5; 10 nucleotides align to TRBD2. Trimming at V came to 3 bases and at J to 4 bases, leaving 5 bases not matched to a gene. From germline, CDR1 is SQVTM and CDR2 ANQGSEA. The CDR3 has 14 residues. The CDR3 coding sequence is TGCAGCGTTGAGGCTAGCGGGGGTGGAGAGACCCAGTACTTC. Amino acids: CSVEASGGGETQYF.

This chain connects TRBV7-9 to TRBJ1-1; TRBD1 might be the D (6 bases). V gave up 10 bases and J gave up 1 base, with 10 bases separating them. CDR3 length: 12 amino acids. The germline V gene encodes CDR1 SEHNR and CDR2 FQNEAQ (reference sequence). The CDR3 loop reads CAIRGRNTEAFF. CDR3 in DNA: TGTGCCATTCGGGGGCGGAACACTGAAGCTTTCTTT.

This clonotype has a count of ten or more. The chain is built from TRBV11-2 and TRBJ2-3; no definite D call. CDR1 SGHAT and CDR2 FQNNGV come from the germline V gene. The CDR3 is 13 amino acids. The germline V and J ends were trimmed by 5 bases and 5 bases, with 11 bases remaining between them. CDR3 DNA: TGTGCCAGCAGCCCACTATGGGGAGATACGCAGTATTTT. Translated, it gives CASSPLWGDTQYF. The whole variable domain, remainder taken from reference TRBV11-2 and TRBJ2-3, is EAGVAQSPRYKIIEKRQSVAFWCNPISGHATLYWYQQILGQGPKLLIQFQNNGVVDDSQLPKDRFSAERLKGVDSTLKIQPAKLEDSAVYLCASSPLWGDTQYFGPGTRLTVL.

This clonotype was detected many times. This sequence joins TRBV6-1 and TRBJ1-5; weak D call: TRBD1 (5 bases). The V end lost 5 bases, the J end lost 5 bases, and 10 bases lay between the germline ends. Germline CDR1 MNHNS, CDR2 SASEGT. The CDR3 is 13 amino acids. The CDR3 loop reads CASSYTGHQPQHF. The CDR3 DNA reads TGTGCCAGCAGTTATACAGGTCATCAGCCCCAGCATTTT.

This clonotype was seen more than once but under ten times. The chain joins TRBV14 to TRBJ2-1; no firm D call. CDR3 length: 17 amino acids. Germline CDR1 and CDR2: SGHDN and FVKESK. Trimming pared 3 bases from V and 1 base from J, leaving 16 bases between. The DNA for the CDR3 is TGTGCCAGCAGCCAGTTAAATCCACCGACTTCCTACAATGAGCAGTTCTTC. Translation: CASSQLNPPTSYNEQFF.

This clonotype has only one observation. At one end, the junction sequence differs from germline, possibly due to a read error. The chain couples TRBV9 to TRBJ2-5, with 10 bases that match TRBD1. The CDR3 consists of 14 residues. Germline V lookup: CDR1 SGDLS, CDR2 YYNGEE. The CDR3, as DNA: TGTGCCGGCAGCACAGACAGGGGGCTTGAGACCCAGTACTTC. The encoded protein is CAGSTDRGLETQYF. Based on the CDR3 plus reference TRBV9 and TRBJ2-5, the full variable domain is DSGVTQTPKHLITATGQRVTLRCSPRSGDLSVYWYQQSLDQGLQFLIQYYNGEERAKGNILERFSAQQFPDLHSELNLSSLELGDSALYFCAGSTDRGLETQYFGPGTRLLVL.

This clonotype was found many times. The J gene is TRBJ2-1, the V gene TRBV6-2 or TRBV6-3; possible D gene TRBD2, 5 bases. V dropped 6 bases and J dropped 0 bases, with 12 bases sitting between them. The CDR3 is 15 amino acids. Germline loops: CDR1 MNHEY, CDR2 SVGEGT. The CDR3 nucleotides read TGTGCCAGCAGCTTCATTGGGAGCTCCTACAATGAGCAGTTCTTC. Its translation: CASSFIGSSYNEQFF.

The chain combines TRBV29-1 with TRBJ2-1; D assignment may be TRBD1 or TRBD2 (5 bases each). Trimming took 1 base from V and 4 from J, leaving 14 bases between them. CDR1 is SQVTM and CDR2 is ANQGSEA in the germline V gene. The CDR3 is 15 residues long. CDR3 region: CSVEGLGTVYNEQFF. CDR3 sequence (DNA): TGCAGCGTTGAAGGTCTCGGGACGGTGTACAATGAGCAGTTCTTC.

This clonotype was counted many times. The V call is TRBV30, the J call TRBJ1-1, with no clear D. The CDR3 loop spans 13 amino acids. Germline loops: CDR1 GTSNPN, CDR2 SVGIG (reference sequence). V was trimmed by 3 bases and J by 6 bases, leaving 14 bases between them. The CDR3 DNA follows: TGTGCCTGGAGATGGCCCTCGATGTCTGAAGCTTTCTTT. This codes for CAWRWPSMSEAFF.

About this clonotype itself: A much larger clonotype is one base distant, so this may be a read error. V is TRBV5-1 and J is TRBJ2-1, with D unclear. From germline, CDR1 is SGHRS and CDR2 YFSETQ. Between the trimmed V and J ends, which lost 6 bases and 6 bases, there was a span of 19 bases. The CDR3 totals 15 residues. The CDR3 sequence is CASIVRTSRGNEQFF. CDR3 DNA sequence: TGCGCCAGCATCGTTCGGACCTCCCGTGGCAATGAGCAGTTCTTC.

This clonotype has only a few counts. The rearrangement joins TRBV11-3 to TRBJ2-1; D may be TRBD1 (6 bases). The germline V and J ends were trimmed by 5 bases and 1 base, with 9 bases remaining between them. The CDR3 runs to 14 residues. Germline V lookup: CDR1 SGHNT, CDR2 YENEEA. The CDR3 region is CASSDRKSYNEQFF. DNA for the CDR3: TGTGCCAGCAGCGACAGGAAGTCCTACAATGAGCAGTTCTTC.

CDR3 in amino acids: CASSSSRLAGGELFF. In DNA, the CDR3 is TGTGCCAGCAGCTCCTCCCGACTAGCGGGCGGGGAGCTGTTTTTT. The genes are TRBV7-3 and TRBJ2-2; TRBD2 aligns across 10 bases. The germline V gene encodes CDR1 SGHTA and CDR2 FQGTGA. J lost 7 bases, V lost 4 bases, and 6 bases had no gene match. The CDR3 covers 15 residues.